What follows describes a single T cell receptor (beta chain). Assay: immunoSEQ multiplex PCR; the TCRdb copy retains only in-frame clones and omits some. The table lists fewer than 25,000 clones, 82% of them singletons. The V gene lost 7 bases and the J gene lost 8 bases, with 20 bases spanning the gap. The CDR3 totals 14 residues. Germline V CDR1 and CDR2: MNHEY, SVGAGI. The sample belongs to a study of neoadjuvant nivolumab and ipilimumab in lung cancer. V gene TRBV6-5 combines with J gene TRBJ1-2; D unresolved. The input for sequencing was peripheral blood, taken before neoadjuvant nivolumab, alone or with ipilimumab. The receptor was derived from an adult with non-small cell lung cancer. The CDR3 region is CASTPGLGGDGYTF. For the CDR3, the DNA is TGTGCCAGCACCCCTGGCCTGGGAGGAGACGGCTACACCTTC.